This T cell receptor (beta chain) was identified during a study of shared clonotypes between healthy human individuals (dated by TCRdb to 2018 to 2020). For the wider study: The cohort comprised a couple of women and three men aged 18 to 49 years. For each donor, three plates each were used for CD4 naive and CD4 memory, two plates were used for CD8 naive, and one plate was used for CD8 memory. The study deeply sequenced blood TCR repertoires of about five healthy adults to estimate repertoire size and the extent of clonotype sharing between individuals. To increase sequencing depth and limit assay-specific biases, TCR repertoire library preparation and sequencing were carried out by different laboratories using diverse techniques. Each donor's leukapheresis produced roughly between roughly 0.85 and 10 billion PBMCs.

Germline trimming amounts to 5 bases on V and 10 bases on J, with 14 as the count of junction bases outside the gene matches. CDR1 MDHEN and CDR2 SYDVKM are derived from the germline V gene. From the cysteine up to the phenylalanine, the CDR3 has a length of 17 residues. Left in the record is the CDR3 DNA by itself, 51 bases read in frame from the first base. As for this clone: Its recognized antigen is unknown. Base qualities are not recorded, but no much larger clone differs from it by a single base.

The paper's findings and limits, for the study overall: Larger estimated clonotype richness was generally found for naive subsets than for memory subsets. Rarefaction of sorted-subset datasets indicated incomplete sequencing despite the large sequencing depth. Compared with non-shared clonotypes, the clonotypes found in all four sorted-subset donors had higher generation probabilities. Across four donors, approximately 4.6% of naive CD4, 3.5% of naive CD8, about 2% of memory CD4, and over 0.35% of memory CD8 clonotypes were shared. Pairwise subsampling indicated that sequencing depth was expected to affect the degree of clonotype sharing among donors. Sampling was restricted to blood, and TCR repertoires in tissue are likely to differ from TCR repertoires in blood. Because the study included only a small number of donors, the genetic and exposure-history diversity represented was limited.

The donors were healthy, HIV-negative adults who had no recently reported acute infections or vaccinations. Only Caucasian adults living in Nashville, Tennessee, USA were represented among the donors. CD4+ T cells were enriched through magnetic negative selection, after which naive cells were positively selected on CD45RA and the remaining negative fraction served as the memory subset. After blood collection by leukapheresis, PBMCs were isolated using Ficoll-Histopaque density gradient centrifugation and then cryopreserved in the vapor phase of liquid nitrogen. Purity and quantity of every magnetically sorted T cell population were checked by analytical flow cytometry. Genomic DNA was isolated from every sorted fraction and measured by UV absorbance on a Nanodrop 2000c. Using the deep immunoSEQ assay, TCR CDR3 regions were amplified from genomic DNA by multiplex PCR. Genomic DNA extracted from each cell subset was distributed evenly over all wells of several immunoSEQ 96-well plates, and each plate served as one replicate. Each replicate PCR for sorted subsets received roughly 0.2 ug genomic DNA, equal to around 32,000 T cell genomes. Purified libraries were measured with a Qubit 3.0 fluorometer, size-checked on a Bioanalyzer 2100, and measured again with the KAPA Library Quantification kit. Each immunoSEQ 96-well plate was sequenced on its own single-read 150-cycle Illumina NextSeq 550 flow cell. From the authors' description of their analysis: The immunoSEQ output contained only junctional sequences without quality scores, so filtering could not match that applied to full-length reads. Sequences were annotated with PyIR, a Python wrapper for IgBLAST v1.9, using IMGT germline references to assign V/J genes and CDR3. Reads were removed for weak V/J assignments (E-value above 1e-6), missing CDR3, stop codons, out-of-frame junctions, or ambiguous translated residues. V3J clonotypes were defined as sequences sharing the same inferred V gene, J gene, and CDR3 amino acid sequence. The percentage overlap between two repertoires was calculated by dividing the number of shared unique clonotypes by the size of the smaller repertoire. RTK rarefaction, the Chao1 estimator, and Recon v2.1 estimates of unobserved clonotypes were used to assess repertoire richness. Generation probabilities for all TCRbeta clonotypes obtained by the gDNA method from a few donors were computed using OLGA. As stored in TCRdb, this immuneACCESS dataset retains in-frame rearrangements with V and J assigned. A fraction of the clones does not appear; measured against another copy, unresolved V genes explain less than half of the discrepancy, and the remainder lacks a known reason. V and J calls plus clone size are reproduced from that table; the DNA served to infer D and trimming. In all, the sample holds hundreds of thousands of clones, and roughly 70% of those were seen once. About 1.8% of the sample is taken by the ten largest.

This chain is built from TRBV28 and TRBJ2-1, and 13 bases in between align with TRBD2. Material: memory CD4+ T cells sorted from blood. Interpreted using the paper, the cell subset or site label stands for: CD45RA-negative fraction. This sequence was found in a woman in her twenties or thirties in good health. The nucleotide sequence reads TGTGCCAGCAGTGGCCCCCCCGGACTAGCGGGAGTAGTAGAGCAGTTCTTC. Its amino acids are CASSGPPGLAGVVEQFF.